This T cell receptor (beta chain) was captured in a study of identifying expanded T cells in peripheral blood. Healthy donors had no documented immune events, such as infections, while sampled. Repertoires were generated with immunoSEQ multiplex PCR, while TCRdb's copy carries only in-frame clones and drops some. The table records about 85,000 clones, around 89% of them present only once. Germline V gene data show CDR1 as SGHTA and CDR2 as FQGNSA. The CDR3 covers 14 residues. Unmatched junction bases numbered 2, after V lost 3 bases and J lost 2 bases. The specimen sequenced was blood. The source of this sequence is a person aged 18 to 70 in good health. The chain combines TRBV7-2 with TRBJ2-7, with TRBD2 matching over 9 bases. The CDR3 nucleotides read TGTGCCAGCAGCTTGACTAGCGGAGCCTACGAGCAGTACTTC. Protein product: CASSLTSGAYEQYF.